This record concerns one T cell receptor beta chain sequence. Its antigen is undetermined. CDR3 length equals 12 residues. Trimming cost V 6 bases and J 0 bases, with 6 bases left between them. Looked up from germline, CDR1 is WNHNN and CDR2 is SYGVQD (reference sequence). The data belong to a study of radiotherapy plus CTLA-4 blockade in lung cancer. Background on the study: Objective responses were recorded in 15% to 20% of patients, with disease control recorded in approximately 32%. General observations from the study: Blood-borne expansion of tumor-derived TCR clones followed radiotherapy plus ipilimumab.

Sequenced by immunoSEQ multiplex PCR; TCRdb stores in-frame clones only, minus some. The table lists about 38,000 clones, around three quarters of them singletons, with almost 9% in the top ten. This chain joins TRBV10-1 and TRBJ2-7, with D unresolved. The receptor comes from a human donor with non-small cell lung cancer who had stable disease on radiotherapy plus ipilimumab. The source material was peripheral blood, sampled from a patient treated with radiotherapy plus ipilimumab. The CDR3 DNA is TGCGCCAGCAGCCTGAGCTCCTACGAGCAGTACTTC. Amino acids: CASSLSSYEQYF.